The rows below give T cell receptor beta chains drawn from one sample of a study of graft-versus-host responses after intestinal transplantation. TCRdb's table, derived via immunoSEQ multiplex PCR, lists solely in-frame clones and lacks some. The data hold approximately 32,000 clones, with around 94% observed a single time. The sample was PBMCs, taken 16 days after intestinal transplant. The receptors here all came from a human patient who received an intestinal transplant, so some T cells may come from the graft donor. CDR3s include the opening cysteine and the closing phenylalanine or tryptophan. The D gene is left open where the match is weak. Rows give clone size only sometimes, using once, few, many, or a class for an expanded clone.

size,V,J,D,CDR3,DNA
-,TRBV4-1,TRBJ2-3,-,CASSQGRQFFNTDTQYF,TGCGCCAGCAGCCAAGGCAGGCAGTTCTTTAATACAGATACGCAGTATTTT
-,TRBV6-5,TRBJ1-1,-,CASSYWGGTANTEAFF,TGTGCCAGCAGTTACTGGGGGGGCACGGCGAACACTGAAGCTTTCTTT
-,TRBV5-6,TRBJ1-2,-,CASTLSVDPNYGYTF,TGTGCCAGCACTCTGTCCGTGGACCCAAACTATGGCTACACCTTC
-,TRBV6-5,TRBJ2-7,-,CASSYSVQVAVEQYF,TGTGCCAGCAGTTACTCCGTACAGGTTGCAGTCGAGCAGTACTTC
-,TRBV30,TRBJ2-3,TRBD2,CAWRLLAGVADTQYF,TGTGCCTGGAGGCTCCTAGCGGGAGTAGCGGATACGCAGTATTTT
-,TRBV7-9,TRBJ2-1,-,CASSLPSNNEQFF,TGTGCCAGCAGCTTGCCCAGTAACAATGAGCAGTTCTTC
-,TRBV28,TRBJ2-2,-,CATDRWDANTGELFF,TGTGCCACCGATCGGTGGGACGCGAACACCGGGGAGCTGTTTTTT
-,TRBV5-1,TRBJ1-2,-,CASSLLDRNYGYTF,TGCGCCAGCAGCTTGTTGGACAGAAACTATGGCTACACCTTC
-,TRBV19,TRBJ2-7,TRBD1,CASRTGGEYEQYF,TGTGCCAGTAGGACAGGGGGCGAATACGAGCAGTACTTC
once,TRBV4-2,TRBJ1-3,TRBD1,CASRSRGDGNTIYF,TGTGCCAGCAGATCCAGGGGGGACGGAAACACCATATATTTT
-,TRBV28,TRBJ2-4,-,CASSLIKGTMAKNIQYF,TGTGCCAGCAGTCTTATTAAGGGGACAATGGCCAAAAACATTCAGTACTTC
-,TRBV27,TRBJ2-2,TRBD1,CASRSVGDRDTGELFF,TGTGCCAGCAGATCTGTCGGGGACAGGGACACCGGGGAGCTGTTTTTT
-,TRBV5-1,TRBJ2-7,-,CASSPQTGYSYEQYF,TGCGCCAGCAGCCCCCAGACAGGCTATTCTTACGAGCAGTACTTC
-,TRBV4-3,TRBJ2-2,-,CASSQVTDTGELFF,TGCGCCAGCAGCCAAGTGACAGACACCGGGGAGCTGTTTTTT
-,TRBV28,TRBJ2-7,-,CASYDVSGPYKQYF,TGTGCCAGCTATGACGTGTCGGGCCCCTACAAGCAGTACTTC
-,TRBV14,TRBJ2-7,-,CASSPSTGYYEQYF,TGTGCCAGCAGCCCAAGCACAGGCTACTACGAGCAGTACTTC
-,TRBV27,TRBJ2-7,-,CASSPRQGYEQYF,TGTGCCAGCAGTCCCCGGCAGGGCTACGAGCAGTACTTC
-,TRBV28,TRBJ2-1,TRBD2,CASKTLAGESNEQFF,TGTGCCAGCAAGACTCTAGCGGGAGAGAGTAATGAGCAGTTCTTC
-,TRBV9,TRBJ2-5,-,CASSVEGQIGDPQYF,TGTGCCAGCAGCGTAGAGGGGCAAATTGGGGATCCCCAGTACTTC
-,TRBV27,TRBJ1-4,-,CASSLFQGAEKLFF,TGTGCCAGCAGTTTATTCCAGGGCGCTGAAAAACTGTTTTTT
-,TRBV9,TRBJ2-7,TRBD2,CASSPGPGTSGSNEQYF,TGTGCCAGCAGCCCCGGACCCGGGACTAGCGGGAGTAACGAGCAGTACTTC
-,TRBV19,TRBJ1-5,-,CASSMWGSSNQPQHF,TGTGCCAGTAGTATGTGGGGTTCTAGCAATCAGCCCCAGCATTTT
-,TRBV4-2,TRBJ2-7,TRBD2,CASSQIGLAAYEQYF,TGTGCCAGCAGCCAAATCGGACTAGCGGCCTACGAGCAGTACTTC
once,TRBV7-3,TRBJ2-1,-,CASSSTPGAEWNEQFF,TGTGCCAGCAGCTCCACCCCAGGGGCGGAATGGAATGAGCAGTTCTTC
-,TRBV7-2,TRBJ2-5,-,CASSSRGRERGETQYF,TGTGCCAGCAGCTCAAGGGGGCGGGAGAGGGGTGAGACCCAGTACTTC
-,TRBV4-1,TRBJ1-2,TRBD1,CASSQWQGVNYGYTF,TGCGCCAGCAGCCAATGGCAGGGGGTTAACTATGGCTACACCTTC
-,TRBV14,TRBJ1-1,TRBD1,CASSHGAGGLSMNTEAFF,TGTGCCAGCAGCCATGGGGCAGGGGGCCTGTCGATGAACACTGAAGCTTTCTTT
-,TRBV4-1,TRBJ2-5,TRBD2,CASSQTSGRAGETQYF,TGCGCCAGCAGCCAGACTAGCGGGAGGGCAGGAGAGACCCAGTACTTC
-,TRBV2,TRBJ1-2,-,CAGLGQLTNYGYTF,TGTGCGGGCCTCGGGCAGCTCACTAACTATGGCTACACCTTC
-,TRBV6-5,TRBJ1-2,-,CASSYSRVWGNYGYTF,TGTGCCAGCAGTTACTCGAGAGTCTGGGGAAACTATGGCTACACCTTC
-,TRBV7-6,TRBJ1-3,-,CASSLATFGIGARGGNTIYF,TGTGCCAGCAGCTTAGCGACTTTCGGAATCGGGGCCAGAGGTGGAAACACCATATATTTT
-,TRBV7-3,TRBJ2-1,TRBD1,CASSFDRGPYNEQFF,TGTGCCAGCAGCTTTGACAGGGGTCCGTACAATGAGCAGTTCTTC
-,TRBV13,TRBJ2-7,-,CASSLGPARGSYEQYF,TGTGCCAGCAGCTTAGGCCCGGCCAGGGGCTCCTACGAGCAGTACTTC
-,TRBV5-1,TRBJ2-6,-,CASSDSSGANVLTF,TGCGCCAGCAGCGACAGCTCTGGGGCCAACGTCCTGACTTTC
-,TRBV9,TRBJ2-7,TRBD2,CASSSFSSGIEEQYF,TGTGCCAGCAGCTCCTTTAGCAGCGGGATAGAAGAGCAGTACTTC
-,TRBV9,TRBJ2-1,-,CASSVGDFYNEQFF,TGTGCCAGCAGCGTAGGGGACTTTTACAATGAGCAGTTCTTC
-,TRBV4-1,TRBJ1-2,-,CASSPPLSSGVERGYTF,TGCGCCAGCAGCCCCCCGCTTAGTTCGGGGGTCGAGCGGGGCTACACCTTC
-,TRBV28,TRBJ1-1,-,CASTRGTEVTEAFF,TGTGCCAGCACCAGGGGTACAGAGGTCACTGAAGCTTTCTTT
-,TRBV12-5,TRBJ2-3,-,CASGVNTDTQYF,TGTGCTAGTGGTGTAAACACAGATACGCAGTATTTT
-,TRBV7-6,TRBJ2-1,TRBD2,CASSLRLAGEDNEQFF,TGTGCCAGCAGCTTAAGACTAGCGGGAGAAGACAATGAGCAGTTCTTC
-,TRBV11-1,TRBJ2-7,-,CASSLTASTHGYEQYF,TGTGCCAGCAGCTTAACCGCTAGCACTCACGGTTACGAGCAGTACTTC
-,TRBV11-1,TRBJ2-1,-,CASSLVYSELYNEQFF,TGTGCCAGCAGCTTAGTGTATAGCGAGCTTTACAATGAGCAGTTCTTC
-,TRBV6-5,TRBJ2-3,-,CASSLNTPDTQYF,TGTGCCAGCAGTCTAAATACTCCAGATACGCAGTATTTT
-,TRBV6-1,TRBJ2-5,-,CASSLKETQYF,TGTGCCAGCAGTCTTAAAGAGACCCAGTACTTC